The text below deals with one TCR beta chain. The antigen remains unidentified. The data belong to a study of T cells in Graves' hyperthyroidism and ophthalmopathy. Amplified TCR beta CDR3 regions derived from RNA transcripts. With the HTBI primer set, the TCR CDR3 went through a first round of RT-PCR. TCRdb recomputed calls from the multiplex PCR reads with MiXCR, one row per CDR3 protein. Counted here are 270,000 or so distinct CDR3 sequences, 20% to 30% occurring once; the ten biggest clones make up around 30%. Germline V CDR1 and CDR2: SGHAT, FQNNGV. The CDR3 sequence is 16 residues long. Trimming removed 2 bases from V and 3 bases from J, with 16 bases in between. Findings and limits, study-wide: Ophthalmopathy was model-predicted a median roughly 6.3 months pre-onset. Stable hyperthyroidism was told apart from ophthalmopathy by a model built on 13 V-J features. Also found in blood were most expanded thyroid clonotypes above 0.001.

The rearrangement links TRBV11-2 to TRBJ1-1; D remains ambiguous. This clonotype was obtained from a man aged 35-49 years with Graves' hyperthyroidism that later progressed to Graves' ophthalmopathy. Sequencing was done on a sample of blood. As DNA, the CDR3 is TGTGCCAGCAGCTTACCTGGTCGAGGGAAGTACACTGAAGCTTTCTTT. Translating it yields CASSLPGRGKYTEAFF.